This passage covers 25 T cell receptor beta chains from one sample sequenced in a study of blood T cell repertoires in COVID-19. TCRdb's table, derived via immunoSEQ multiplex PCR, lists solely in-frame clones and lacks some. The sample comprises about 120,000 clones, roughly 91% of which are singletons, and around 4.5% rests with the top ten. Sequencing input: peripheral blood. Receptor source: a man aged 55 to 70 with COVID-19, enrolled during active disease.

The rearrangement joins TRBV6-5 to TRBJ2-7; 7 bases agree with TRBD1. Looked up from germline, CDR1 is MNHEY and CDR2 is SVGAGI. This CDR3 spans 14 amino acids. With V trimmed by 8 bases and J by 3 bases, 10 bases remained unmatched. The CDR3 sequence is CASYAGTADYEQYF. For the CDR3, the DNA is TGTGCCAGCTATGCCGGGACAGCAGACTACGAGCAGTACTTC.

CDR3: CSARDAAEQFF. The CDR3 nucleotides read TGCAGTGCTAGAGATGCGGCAGAGCAGTTCTTC. The chain combines TRBV20-1 with TRBJ2-1; unclear D gene. The V gene lost 0 bases and the J gene lost 10 bases, with 7 bases spanning the gap. Germline values: CDR1 DFQATT, CDR2 SNEGSKA (reference sequence). The CDR3 consists of 11 residues.

The CDR3 sequence: CASSYAGDRGLGGYTF. The CDR3 DNA reads as TGTGCCAGCAGCTATGCCGGGGACAGGGGGTTAGGAGGCTACACCTTC. The chain couples TRBV7-2 to TRBJ1-2, with 11 bases that match TRBD1. Germline V gene data show CDR1 as SGHTA and CDR2 as FQGNSA. CDR3 length: 16 residues. J gave up 8 bases and V 4 bases, and 12 bases lay outside the gene matches.

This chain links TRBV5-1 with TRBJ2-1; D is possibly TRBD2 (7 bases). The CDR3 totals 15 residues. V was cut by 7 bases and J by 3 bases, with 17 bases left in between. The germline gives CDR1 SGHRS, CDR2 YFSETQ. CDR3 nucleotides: TGCGCCAGCGGTGGTGGGGGGGCCGTCTACAATGAGCAGTTCTTC. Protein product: CASGGGGAVYNEQFF.

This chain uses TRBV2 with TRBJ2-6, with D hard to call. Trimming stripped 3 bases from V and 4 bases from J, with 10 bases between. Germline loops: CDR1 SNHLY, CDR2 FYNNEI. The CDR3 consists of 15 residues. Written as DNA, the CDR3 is TGTGCCAGCAGTGACAAAGCCTTGGGGGCCAACGTCCTGACTTTC. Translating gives CASSDKALGANVLTF.

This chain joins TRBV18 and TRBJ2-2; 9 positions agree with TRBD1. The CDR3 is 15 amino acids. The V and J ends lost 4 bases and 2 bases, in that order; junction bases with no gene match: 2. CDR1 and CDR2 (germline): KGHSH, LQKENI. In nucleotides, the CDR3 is TGTGCCAGCTCACAGGGACAGGGAAACACCGGGGAGCTGTTTTTT. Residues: CASSQGQGNTGELFF.

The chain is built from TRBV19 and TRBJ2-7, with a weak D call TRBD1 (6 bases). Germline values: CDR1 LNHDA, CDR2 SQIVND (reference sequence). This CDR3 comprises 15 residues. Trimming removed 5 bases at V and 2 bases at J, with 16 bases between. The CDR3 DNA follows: TGTGCCAGTAGTCCAGGACTGGGGGCTACCTACGAGCAGTACTTC. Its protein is CASSPGLGATYEQYF.

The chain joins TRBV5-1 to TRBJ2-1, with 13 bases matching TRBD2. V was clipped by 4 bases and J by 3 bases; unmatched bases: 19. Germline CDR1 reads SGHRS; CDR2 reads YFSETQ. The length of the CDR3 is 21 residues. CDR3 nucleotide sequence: TGCGCCAGCAGCCTGACTAGCGGGGGGACTATGATGTTACCTTTCTACAATGAGCAGTTCTTC. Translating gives CASSLTSGGTMMLPFYNEQFF.

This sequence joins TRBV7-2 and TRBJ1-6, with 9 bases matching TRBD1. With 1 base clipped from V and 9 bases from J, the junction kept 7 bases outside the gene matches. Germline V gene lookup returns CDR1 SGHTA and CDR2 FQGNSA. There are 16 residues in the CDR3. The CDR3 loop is CASSLEYPGQGSPLHF. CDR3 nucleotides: TGTGCCAGCAGCTTAGAATATCCGGGACAGGGTTCACCCCTCCACTTT.

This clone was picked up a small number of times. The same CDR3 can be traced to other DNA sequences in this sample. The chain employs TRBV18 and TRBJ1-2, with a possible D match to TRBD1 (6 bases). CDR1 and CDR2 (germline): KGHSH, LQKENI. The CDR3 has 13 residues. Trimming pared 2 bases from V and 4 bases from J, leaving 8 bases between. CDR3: CASSPGGGYGYTF. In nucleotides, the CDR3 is TGTGCCAGCTCACCAGGGGGCGGCTATGGCTACACCTTC.

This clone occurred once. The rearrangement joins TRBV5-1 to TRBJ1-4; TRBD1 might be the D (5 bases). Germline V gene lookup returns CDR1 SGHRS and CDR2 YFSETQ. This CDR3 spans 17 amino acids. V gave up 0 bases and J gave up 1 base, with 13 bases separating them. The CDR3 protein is CASSLAQGQRTNEKLFF. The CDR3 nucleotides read TGCGCCAGCAGCTTGGCCCAGGGCCAAAGAACTAATGAAAAACTGTTTTTT.

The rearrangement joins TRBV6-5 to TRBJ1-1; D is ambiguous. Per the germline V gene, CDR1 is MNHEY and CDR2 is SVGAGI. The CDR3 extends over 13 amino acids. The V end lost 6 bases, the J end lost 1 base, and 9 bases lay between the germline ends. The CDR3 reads CASSSLWNTEAFF. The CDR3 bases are TGTGCCAGCAGCTCCCTATGGAACACTGAAGCTTTCTTT.

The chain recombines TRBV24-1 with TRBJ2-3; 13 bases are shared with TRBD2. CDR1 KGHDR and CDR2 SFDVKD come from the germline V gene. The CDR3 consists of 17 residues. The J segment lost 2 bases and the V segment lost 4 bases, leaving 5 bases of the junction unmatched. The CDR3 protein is CATSDAGTSGTTDTQYF. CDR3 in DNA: TGTGCCACCAGTGACGCCGGGACTAGCGGGACCACAGATACGCAGTATTTT.

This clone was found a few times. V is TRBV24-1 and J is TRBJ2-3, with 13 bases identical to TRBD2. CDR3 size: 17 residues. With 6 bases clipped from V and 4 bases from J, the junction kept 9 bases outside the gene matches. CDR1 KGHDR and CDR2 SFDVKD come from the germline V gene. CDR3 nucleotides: TGTGCCACCAGTAGAAGACTAGCGGGGGGCCTAGCAGATACGCAGTATTTT. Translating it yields CATSRRLAGGLADTQYF.

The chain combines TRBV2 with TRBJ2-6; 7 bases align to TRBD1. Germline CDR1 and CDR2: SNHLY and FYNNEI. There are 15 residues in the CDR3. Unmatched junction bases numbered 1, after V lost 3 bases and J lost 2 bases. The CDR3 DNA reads TGTGCCAGCAGTGACGGGACAGCTGGGGCCAACGTCCTGACTTTC. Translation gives CASSDGTAGANVLTF.

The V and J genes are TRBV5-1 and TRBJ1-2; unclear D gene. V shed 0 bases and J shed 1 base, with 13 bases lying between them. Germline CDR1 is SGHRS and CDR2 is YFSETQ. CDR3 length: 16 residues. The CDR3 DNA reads TGCGCCAGCAGCTTGGCCTACGGGAAATTTAACTATGGCTACACCTTC. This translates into CASSLAYGKFNYGYTF.

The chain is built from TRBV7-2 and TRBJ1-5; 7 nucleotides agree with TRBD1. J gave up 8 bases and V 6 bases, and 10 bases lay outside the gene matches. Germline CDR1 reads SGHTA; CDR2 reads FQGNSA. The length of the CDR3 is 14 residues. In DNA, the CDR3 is TGTGCCAGCAGTCAAACAGGGGTTTACAAGCCCCAGCATTTT. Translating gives CASSQTGVYKPQHF.

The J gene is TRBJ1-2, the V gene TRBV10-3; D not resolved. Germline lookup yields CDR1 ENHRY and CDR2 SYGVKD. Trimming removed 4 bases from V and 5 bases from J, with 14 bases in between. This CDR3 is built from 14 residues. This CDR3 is CAISVMGSGYGYTF. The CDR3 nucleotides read TGTGCCATCAGTGTTATGGGTTCAGGTTATGGCTACACCTTC.

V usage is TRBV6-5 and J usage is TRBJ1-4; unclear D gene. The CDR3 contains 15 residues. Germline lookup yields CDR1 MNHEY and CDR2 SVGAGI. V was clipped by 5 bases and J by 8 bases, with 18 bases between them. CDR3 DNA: TGTGCCAGCAGTCACGATGGGAGCCCTGACGAAAAACTGTTTTTT. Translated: CASSHDGSPDEKLFF.

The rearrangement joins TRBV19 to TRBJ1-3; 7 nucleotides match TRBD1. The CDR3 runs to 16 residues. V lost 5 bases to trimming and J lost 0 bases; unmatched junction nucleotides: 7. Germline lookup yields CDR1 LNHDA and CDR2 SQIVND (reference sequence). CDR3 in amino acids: CASSFVGTVSGNTIYF. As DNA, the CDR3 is TGTGCCAGTAGTTTCGTCGGGACAGTCTCTGGAAACACCATATATTTT.

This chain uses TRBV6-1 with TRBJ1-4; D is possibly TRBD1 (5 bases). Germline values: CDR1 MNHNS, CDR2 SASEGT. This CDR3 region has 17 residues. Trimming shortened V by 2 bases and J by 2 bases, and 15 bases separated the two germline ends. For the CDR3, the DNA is TGTGCCAGCAGTGAACCGGGGGACGCGAGGACTAATGAAAAACTGTTTTTT. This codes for CASSEPGDARTNEKLFF.

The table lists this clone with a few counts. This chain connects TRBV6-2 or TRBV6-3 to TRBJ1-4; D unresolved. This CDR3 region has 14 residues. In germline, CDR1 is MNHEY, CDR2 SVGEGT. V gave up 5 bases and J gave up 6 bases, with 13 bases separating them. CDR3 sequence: CASSRSVADEKLFF. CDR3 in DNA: TGTGCCAGCAGTCGATCGGTCGCGGATGAAAAACTGTTTTTT.

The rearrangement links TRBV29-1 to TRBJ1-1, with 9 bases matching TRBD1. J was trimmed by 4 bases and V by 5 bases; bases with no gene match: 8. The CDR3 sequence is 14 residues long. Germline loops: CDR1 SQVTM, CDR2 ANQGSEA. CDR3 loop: CSVHTGGRSTEAFF. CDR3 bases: TGCAGCGTTCACACAGGGGGCAGAAGCACTGAAGCTTTCTTT.

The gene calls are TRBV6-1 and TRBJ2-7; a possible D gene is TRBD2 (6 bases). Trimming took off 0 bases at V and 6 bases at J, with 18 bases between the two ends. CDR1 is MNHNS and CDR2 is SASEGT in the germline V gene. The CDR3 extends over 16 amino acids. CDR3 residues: CASSEAAGTGGIEQYF. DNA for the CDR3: TGTGCCAGCAGTGAAGCCGCCGGGACCGGAGGGATCGAGCAGTACTTC.

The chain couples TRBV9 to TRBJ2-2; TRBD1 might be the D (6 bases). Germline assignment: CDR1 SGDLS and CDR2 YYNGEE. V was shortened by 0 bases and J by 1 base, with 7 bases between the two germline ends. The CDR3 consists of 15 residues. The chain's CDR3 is CASSVGGGNTGELFF. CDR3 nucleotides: TGTGCCAGCAGCGTAGGAGGGGGGAACACCGGGGAGCTGTTTTTT.